These 3 T cell receptor beta chains share one sample of origin, sequenced in a study of T-cell memory formation after mild COVID-19. TCRdb re-called the 5' RACE reads with MiXCR, one entry per CDR3 protein. The sample has 400,000 to 550,000 distinct CDR3 sequences, around 25% seen once. The specimen sequenced was PBMCs or a T cell subset sorted from them (not recorded which). The receptors were sampled from an adult woman who had mild COVID-19 (a few samples of this study predate the infection). Cell type and time point are not known.

This clonotype was seen ten or more times. This chain uses TRBV18 with TRBJ2-3; D remains unclear. Germline lookup yields CDR1 KGHSH and CDR2 LQKENI. The CDR3 has 13 amino acids. Trimming removed 4 bases at V and 0 bases at J, with 5 bases between. CDR3 in amino acids: CASSRGSTDTQYF. CDR3 nucleotides: TGTGCCAGCTCACGTGGTAGCACAGATACGCAGTATTTT.

This clonotype has a handful of counts. This CDR3 is CASHELGEQFF. For the CDR3, the DNA is TGCGCCAGCCATGAATTGGGTGAGCAGTTCTTC. The chain uses TRBV5-1 and TRBJ2-1; D is ambiguous. V lost 7 bases to trimming and J lost 9 bases, with 11 bases between them. This CDR3 comprises 11 residues. Germline CDR1 SGHRS, CDR2 YFSETQ.

The sample holds a few counts of this clonotype. J is TRBJ2-2 and V is TRBV20-1; 11 bases are a match to TRBD1. The germline gives CDR1 DFQATT, CDR2 SNEGSKA (reference sequence). V gave up 7 bases and J gave up 5 bases; unmatched junction bases: 6. The CDR3 length is 14 residues. In DNA form, the CDR3 reads TGCAGTGTCACGGGGACAGGGGGTACCGGGGAGCTGTTTTTT. Translation gives CSVTGTGGTGELFF.